This T cell receptor beta chain was captured by sequencing in a study of blood T cells in healthy people across ages. At the level of the study: Per two T cells, about one barcoded beta molecule was captured through template switching.

Together with a sample-barcoded 5' primer, a J-beta primer mix was included in a second PCR lasting about 6 to 11 cycles. MiXCR, applied by TCRdb to the 5' RACE reads, yields one record per CDR3 protein. Among 550,000 to 600,000 distinct CDR3 sequences, roughly 29% were seen once, and the ten largest hold less than 20%. Whole-study findings and limits: Greater diversity and more naive CD4+ cells were seen in long-lived donors than in aged donors. Donor CMV status was unknown, possibly confounding expanded clonotype changes. Significant beta diversity loss was already apparent by age roughly 38, declining roughly linearly.

This clonotype was observed a few times. What it binds is not known. Germline assignment: CDR1 LGHNA and CDR2 YSLEER. The CDR3 covers 14 residues. V was pared by 0 bases and J by 4 bases, with 9 bases between. Sequenced sample: blood. This TCR derives from a woman aged 70-85 years in good health. The chain employs TRBV4-3 and TRBJ2-5, with D unclear. The CDR3 loop is CASSQEGKGETQYF. CDR3 DNA: TGCGCCAGCAGCCAAGAAGGCAAGGGAGAGACCCAGTACTTC.